The 30 T cell receptor beta chains listed next were all sequenced from one sample in a study of T cell responses to AZD1222 COVID-19 vaccine. Here immunoSEQ multiplex PCR was the method, and the copy in TCRdb shows in-frame clones only, minus some. The sample includes tens of thousands of clones, over 80% of them seen just once. Sequences were derived from peripheral blood, sampled on day 0 of AZD1222 vaccination. All receptors come from an adult in good health.

The rearrangement links TRBV15 to TRBJ2-5, with TRBD2 matching over 10 bases. Germline V CDR1 and CDR2: LNHNV, YYDKDF (reference sequence). This CDR3 is 15 amino acids long. V trimming: 6 bases; J trimming: 1 base; junction bases outside the gene matches: 5. CDR3 amino acids: CATSERGGSQETQYF. In DNA form, the CDR3 reads TGTGCCACCAGTGAGCGGGGGGGCAGCCAAGAGACCCAGTACTTC.

The chain carries TRBV11-2 and TRBJ1-6; D gene uncertain. V lost 6 bases and J 0 bases, leaving 15 bases between the germline ends. The CDR3 extends over 17 amino acids. CDR1 is SGHAT and CDR2 is FQNNGV in the germline V gene. Here the CDR3 reads CASSSGLYSSYNSPLHF. The CDR3 DNA reads TGTGCCAGCAGTTCGGGCCTCTACAGCTCCTATAATTCACCCCTCCACTTT.

The rearrangement uses TRBV7-2 and TRBJ2-1; D not certain. Germline V gene lookup returns CDR1 SGHTA and CDR2 FQGNSA. With 5 bases removed from V and 0 bases from J, the gap between germline ends came to 11 bases. The CDR3 extends over 15 amino acids. In DNA, the CDR3 is TGTGCCAGCAGCCCGATCTCGAGCTCCTACAATGAGCAGTTCTTC. Its translation: CASSPISSSYNEQFF.

The gene calls are TRBV12-3 or TRBV12-4 and TRBJ1-1; no reliable D call. CDR3 length: 12 residues. V shed 8 bases and J shed 0 bases, with 7 bases lying between them. The CDR3 spells CASGRVNTEAFF. CDR3 bases: TGTGCCAGCGGCCGAGTGAACACTGAAGCTTTCTTT.

This chain connects TRBV7-6 to TRBJ2-2; D is possibly TRBD2 (5 bases). The CDR3 contains 14 residues. CDR1 SGHVS and CDR2 FNYEAQ come from the germline V gene. V lost 6 bases, J lost 4 bases, and 12 bases lay in between. CDR3 in amino acids: CASRRPAGTGELFF. In DNA, the CDR3 is TGTGCCAGCAGAAGGCCCGCGGGCACCGGGGAGCTGTTTTTT.

This chain links TRBV7-2 with TRBJ2-1, with TRBD1 matching 9 bases. This CDR3 has 15 residues. CDR1 and CDR2 (germline): SGHTA, FQGNSA. V dropped 1 base and J dropped 9; count of bases not matched to a gene: 7. Written as DNA, the CDR3 is TGTGCCAGCAGCTTAGGTTCAGGACAGGGGACTGAGCAGTTCTTC. Amino acid sequence: CASSLGSGQGTEQFF.

This chain connects TRBV5-1 to TRBJ2-7; 7 nucleotides agree with TRBD1. CDR3 length: 16 residues. V lost 2 bases to trimming and J lost 1 base; unmatched junction nucleotides: 9. CDR1 is SGHRS and CDR2 is YFSETQ in the germline V gene. The CDR3 spells CASSFGTAVTSYEQYF. The CDR3 DNA is TGCGCCAGCAGCTTCGGGACAGCGGTTACGTCCTACGAGCAGTACTTC.

This clone appeared once. The chain joins TRBV18 to TRBJ1-5, with D hard to call. Germline assignment: CDR1 KGHSH and CDR2 LQKENI. The CDR3 totals 14 residues. V lost 2 bases and J lost 2, with 7 bases in between. CDR3 sequence (DNA): TGTGCCAGCTCACCAGGGTTGGGCAATCAGCCCCAGCATTTT. This sequence encodes CASSPGLGNQPQHF.

V gene TRBV6-5 combines with J gene TRBJ1-1, with a possible D match to TRBD1 (6 bases). Germline lookup yields CDR1 MNHEY and CDR2 SVGAGI. This CDR3 comprises 12 residues. Trimming pared 8 bases from V and 8 bases from J, leaving 15 bases between. The CDR3 loop reads CASLGTGTEAFF. The CDR3 DNA reads as TGTGCCAGCTTGGGAACCGGGACAGAAGCTTTCTTT.

The sample holds a few counts of this clone. Additional DNA sequences in this sample encode the identical CDR3. J is TRBJ1-3 and V is TRBV18, with D tentatively TRBD1 (6 bases). The germline V and J ends were trimmed by 2 bases and 2 bases, with 7 bases remaining between them. From germline, CDR1 is KGHSH and CDR2 LQKENI. CDR3 length: 14 residues. The CDR3 region has the DNA TGTGCCAGCTCACCAACAGGGACTGGAAACACCATATATTTT. Encoded protein: CASSPTGTGNTIYF.

The chain has TRBV27 and TRBJ2-2; D not certain. There are 13 residues in the CDR3. Germline CDR1 MNHEY, CDR2 SMNVEV (reference sequence). Trimming pared 0 bases from V and 8 bases from J, leaving 7 bases between. This chain's CDR3 is CASSLSDQGELFF. The DNA of the CDR3 is TGTGCCAGCAGTTTATCGGACCAGGGGGAGCTGTTTTTT.

The genes are TRBV19 and TRBJ1-5, with 7 bases lining up with TRBD1. CDR1 and CDR2 from the germline V gene are LNHDA and SQIVND (reference sequence). The CDR3 totals 18 residues. The V segment lost 5 bases and the J segment 1 base; nucleotides outside the gene matches: 14. This CDR3 reads CASSLRDSPMWSNQPQHF. CDR3 nucleotides: TGTGCCAGTAGTCTTCGGGACAGCCCTATGTGGAGCAATCAGCCCCAGCATTTT.

V usage is TRBV7-2 and J usage is TRBJ2-1, with a weak D call TRBD1 (5 bases). Trimming pared 0 bases from V and 3 bases from J, leaving 9 bases between. The germline gives CDR1 SGHTA, CDR2 FQGNSA. The CDR3 contains 15 residues. The CDR3 nucleotides read TGTGCCAGCAGCTTAGCGTATAGGGGCTACAATGAGCAGTTCTTC. Its translation: CASSLAYRGYNEQFF.

The genes are TRBV7-8 and TRBJ1-1, with D possibly being TRBD1 (5 bases). The CDR3 covers 16 residues. From germline, CDR1 is SGHVS and CDR2 FQNEAQ. V was clipped by 1 base and J by 1 base, with 13 bases between them. CDR3 bases: TGTGCCAGCAGCTTAGGAATGGGACGGAGGAACACTGAAGCTTTCTTT. Translated: CASSLGMGRRNTEAFF.

The gene calls are TRBV11-3 and TRBJ2-1; D is undetermined. CDR1 SGHNT and CDR2 YENEEA come from the germline V gene. This CDR3 contains 13 residues. Trimming removed 4 bases at V and 9 bases at J, with 13 bases between. The CDR3, as DNA: TGTGCCAGCAGCTCAAGTCCAAGCGCTGAGCAGTTCTTC. Amino acids: CASSSSPSAEQFF.

The chain is built from TRBV15 and TRBJ1-1; 9 bases agree with TRBD1. In germline, CDR1 is LNHNV, CDR2 YYDKDF (reference sequence). The CDR3 runs to 15 residues. V lost 3 bases, J lost 5 bases, and 7 bases stayed unmatched. As DNA, the CDR3 is TGTGCCACCAGCAGGGGTCACAGGGGGCGGACTGAAGCTTTCTTT. Its translation: CATSRGHRGRTEAFF.

The rearrangement links TRBV4-3 to TRBJ2-1, with D perhaps being TRBD1 or TRBD2 (5 bases each). The V gene's germline CDR1 is LGHNA and CDR2 YSLEER. The CDR3 totals 15 residues. The ends were cut back, 4 bases at V and 10 bases at J, with 20 bases in the middle. Here the CDR3 reads CASSRGGEGSGEQFF. The CDR3 DNA is TGCGCCAGCAGCCGAGGCGGAGAGGGGAGCGGCGAGCAGTTCTTC.

This sequence joins TRBV9 and TRBJ1-4; D not resolved. The germline gives CDR1 SGDLS, CDR2 YYNGEE. The germline V and J ends were trimmed by 6 bases and 8 bases, with 23 bases remaining between them. The CDR3 extends over 16 amino acids. DNA of the CDR3: TGTGCCAGCACCCCAGGAGTAGGGCTTATCAACGAAAAACTGTTTTTT. Amino acid sequence: CASTPGVGLINEKLFF.

This chain joins TRBV2 and TRBJ1-2; D is perhaps TRBD1 (5 bases). Germline CDR1 SNHLY, CDR2 FYNNEI. The CDR3 has 13 amino acids. The CDR3 spells CAGGEQGTYGYTF. CDR3 nucleotides: TGTGCTGGGGGGGAGCAGGGTACCTATGGCTACACCTTC.

This clone was found once. V is TRBV6-5 and J is TRBJ1-2, with TRBD1 matching 8 bases. Germline trimming cut 4 bases from V and 5 bases from J; bases unmatched to any gene: 9. This CDR3 region has 15 residues. Germline values: CDR1 MNHEY, CDR2 SVGAGI. The CDR3, as DNA: TGTGCCAGCAGTTTGGGCAGGGGGCTAGTTTATGGCTACACCTTC. It translates to CASSLGRGLVYGYTF.

The CDR3 DNA follows: TGTGCCAGCTCACCACAGGGTGGGGCTGACTACGAGCAGTACTTC. Its translation: CASSPQGGADYEQYF. The chain couples TRBV18 to TRBJ2-7; tentative D call: TRBD1 (5 bases). With 1 base removed from V and 3 bases from J, the gap between germline ends came to 13 bases. From germline, CDR1 is KGHSH and CDR2 LQKENI. CDR3 size: 15 residues. The variable domain in full, with the rest retrieved from reference TRBV18 and TRBJ2-7, is NAGVMQNPRHLVRRRGQEARLRCSPMKGHSHVYWYRQLPEEGLKFMVYLQKENIIDESGMPKERFSAEFPKEGPSILRIQQVVRGDSAAYFCASSPQGGADYEQYFGPGTRLTVT.

This sequence joins TRBV7-2 and TRBJ1-5; weak D call: TRBD1 (6 bases). The CDR3 loop spans 15 amino acids. Trimming removed 0 bases at V and 5 bases at J, with 11 bases between. The germline CDR1 and CDR2 sequences are SGHTA and FQGNSA. DNA of the CDR3: TGTGCCAGCAGCTTAGCGGTGGGGGCCCATCAGCCCCAGCATTTT. Its protein product is CASSLAVGAHQPQHF.

The rearrangement joins TRBV30 to TRBJ1-5; D is possibly TRBD1 (5 bases). The CDR3 consists of 14 residues. The germline V and J ends were trimmed by 3 bases and 5 bases, with 14 bases remaining between them. CDR1 is GTSNPN and CDR2 is SVGIG in the germline V gene (reference sequence). CDR3 residues: CAWSSPGPHQPQHF. The CDR3 DNA sequence: TGTGCCTGGAGCTCCCCGGGGCCTCATCAGCCCCAGCATTTT.

The chain uses TRBV7-2 and TRBJ1-4; D remains unclear. Germline CDR1 SGHTA, CDR2 FQGNSA. CDR3 length: 12 residues. With 5 bases removed from V and 5 bases from J, the gap between germline ends came to 6 bases. The CDR3 nucleotides read TGTGCCAGCAGCCGGACGAATGAAAAACTGTTTTTT. It yields the protein CASSRTNEKLFF.

This chain joins TRBV5-1 and TRBJ2-5, with D possibly matching TRBD2 (5 bases). Germline V lookup: CDR1 SGHRS, CDR2 YFSETQ. Trimming cost V 0 bases and J 4 bases, with 13 bases left between them. The CDR3 runs to 15 residues. The CDR3 DNA follows: TGCGCCAGCAGCTTGGAGGACCACGCGGGAGAGACCCAGTACTTC. This translates into CASSLEDHAGETQYF.

V gene TRBV5-1 combines with J gene TRBJ2-7; either TRBD1 or TRBD2 may supply D (5 bases each). The V end lost 0 bases, the J end lost 4 bases, and 14 bases lay between the germline ends. Germline assignment: CDR1 SGHRS and CDR2 YFSETQ. The CDR3 has 15 amino acids. The CDR3 spells CASSLDPGSGYEQYF. The CDR3 nucleotides are TGCGCCAGCAGCTTGGATCCAGGGTCGGGGTACGAGCAGTACTTC.

The chain employs TRBV11-3 and TRBJ2-1; D gene ambiguous. The CDR3 loop spans 14 amino acids. Germline V gives CDR1 SGHNT, CDR2 YENEEA. V gave up 1 base and J gave up 3 bases, with 7 bases separating them. As DNA, the CDR3 is TGTGCCAGCAGCTTAGGACCTCACTACAATGAGCAGTTCTTC. Amino acids: CASSLGPHYNEQFF.

In its sample, this clone was seen once. J is TRBJ2-5 and V is TRBV6-1; maybe TRBD2 (7 bases). CDR3 size: 16 residues. V dropped 2 bases and J dropped 5 bases, with 18 bases sitting between them. Germline V gives CDR1 MNHNS, CDR2 SASEGT. The CDR3 DNA follows: TGTGCCAGCAGTGAATTATCTAGGGGGGGCCTTGAGACCCAGTACTTC. Protein sequence: CASSELSRGGLETQYF.

The chain employs TRBV7-9 and TRBJ1-4, with D possibly matching TRBD1 (6 bases). With 1 base removed from V and 3 bases from J, the gap between germline ends came to 12 bases. The CDR3 is made up of 16 amino acids. Germline V lookup: CDR1 SEHNR, CDR2 FQNEAQ (reference sequence). CDR3 region: CASSLGRTVSNEKLFF. The DNA for the CDR3 is TGTGCCAGCAGCTTAGGCCGGACAGTCTCTAATGAAAAACTGTTTTTT. The whole variable domain, remainder taken from reference TRBV7-9 and TRBJ1-4, is DTGVSQNPRHKITKRGQNVTFRCDPISEHNRLYWYRQTLGQGPEFLTYFQNEAQLEKSRLLSDRFSAERPKGSFSTLEIQRTEQGDSAMYLCASSLGRTVSNEKLFFGSGTQLSVL.

CDR3 DNA: TGTGCCAGCAGTGAAGCGGAGGCCGGGGGAGCTGAAGCTTTCTTT. Its protein is CASSEAEAGGAEAFF. The rearrangement links TRBV6-1 to TRBJ1-1, with D possibly being TRBD1 (5 bases). CDR1 and CDR2 from the germline V gene are MNHNS and SASEGT. CDR3 size: 15 residues. Between the trimmed V and J ends, which lost 0 bases and 6 bases, there was a span of 14 bases.